This TCR beta chain was obtained from a study of blood T cell repertoires in COVID-19. Study overall: The United States, Italy and Spain were the sources of the acute and convalescent COVID-19 samples. T cells, B-cell-depleted T cells, or PBMCs supplied cDNA or gDNA.

Per the study methods: The assay estimated nucleated cells by amplifying reference gene primers. The method was immunoSEQ multiplex PCR; TCRdb's version includes in-frame clones alone and lacks a portion of them. V and J calls plus clone size are reproduced from that table; the DNA served to infer D and trimming. The sample yields about 130,000 clones, around nine tenths seen once. Germline CDR1 and CDR2: KGHSH and LQKENI. The V segment lost 2 bases and the J segment 5 bases; nucleotides outside the gene matches: 13. This CDR3 is built from 19 residues. This TCR was recovered from a man aged 60 to 69 with active or convalescent COVID-19. The sequenced sample was peripheral blood. The chain couples TRBV18 to TRBJ2-3, with 13 bases matching TRBD2. As DNA, the CDR3 is TGTGCCAGCTCACCATCCGAAACGGGACTAGCGGGGTTTAGAGATACGCAGTATTTT. Encoded protein: CASSPSETGLAGFRDTQYF.